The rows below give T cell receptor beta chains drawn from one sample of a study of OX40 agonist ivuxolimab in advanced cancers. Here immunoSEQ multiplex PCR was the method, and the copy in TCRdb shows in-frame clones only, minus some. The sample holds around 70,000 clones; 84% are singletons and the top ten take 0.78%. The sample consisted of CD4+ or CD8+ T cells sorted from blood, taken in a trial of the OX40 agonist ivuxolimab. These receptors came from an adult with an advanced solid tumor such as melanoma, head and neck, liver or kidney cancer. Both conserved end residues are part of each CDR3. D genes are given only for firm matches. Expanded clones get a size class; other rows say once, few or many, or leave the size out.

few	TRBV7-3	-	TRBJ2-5	TGTGCCAGCAGCTCCGGTGGGGAAGAGACCCAGTACTTC	CASSSGGEETQYF
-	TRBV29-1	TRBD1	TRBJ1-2	TGCAGCTCTGGGGCAGCGGGACAGGGGGACTATGGCTACACCTTC	CSSGAAGQGDYGYTF
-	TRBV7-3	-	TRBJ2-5	TGTGCCAGCAGCTTAACGAGTACTGAGACCCAGTACTTC	CASSLTSTETQYF
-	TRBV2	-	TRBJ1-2	TGTGCCAGCAGTGAACAACGGGACAAGAATGGCTACACCTTC	CASSEQRDKNGYTF
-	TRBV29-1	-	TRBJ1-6	TGCAGCGTTGCACAGAGCTCCTATAATTCACCCCTCCACTTT	CSVAQSSYNSPLHF
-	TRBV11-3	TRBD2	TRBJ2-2	TGTGCCAGCAGCTCCGGGACTAGCGGGAGGCATACCGGGGAGCTGTTTTTT	CASSSGTSGRHTGELFF
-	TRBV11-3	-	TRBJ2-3	TGTGCCAGCAGTTCGGACGGATACACAGATACGCAGTATTTT	CASSSDGYTDTQYF
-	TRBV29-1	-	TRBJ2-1	TGCAGCTCCCTGGGCGATGAGCAGTTCTTC	CSSLGDEQFF
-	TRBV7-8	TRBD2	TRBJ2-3	TGTGCCAGCGTAGCGGGAACAGATACGCAGTATTTT	CASVAGTDTQYF
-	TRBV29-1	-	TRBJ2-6	TGCAGCGTCTCAAGGGGATCTGGGGCCAACGTCCTGACTTTC	CSVSRGSGANVLTF
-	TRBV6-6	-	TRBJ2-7	TGTGCCAGCAGTCCGGGACAAACCTACGAGCAGTACTTC	CASSPGQTYEQYF
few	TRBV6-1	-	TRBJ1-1	TGTGCCAGCAGGGAGTTTGGCACTGAAGCTTTCTTT	CASREFGTEAFF
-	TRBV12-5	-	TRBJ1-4	TGTGCTAGCCATAAGGGAGGGTATGAAAAACTGTTTTTT	CASHKGGYEKLFF
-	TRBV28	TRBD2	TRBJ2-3	TGTGCCACAGCCTCGACTAGCGGGAGTTGGTCAGATACGCAGTATTTT	CATASTSGSWSDTQYF
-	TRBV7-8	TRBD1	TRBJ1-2	TGTGCCAGCAGCTTAGAACGGGACAGCTCGATCTCTGCCTATGGCTACACCTTC	CASSLERDSSISAYGYTF
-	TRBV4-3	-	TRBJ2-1	TGCGCCAGCACCTCCCAAGTCGTTGCCGCCTACAATGAGCAGTTCTTC	CASTSQVVAAYNEQFF
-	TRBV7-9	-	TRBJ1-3	TGTGCCAGCAGCGTACTAAAAAACACCATATATTTT	CASSVLKNTIYF
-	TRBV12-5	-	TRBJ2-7	TGTGCTAGTGGTTTGACTTCCGAGCAGTACTTC	CASGLTSEQYF
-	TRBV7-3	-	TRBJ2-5	TGTGCCAGCAGCAAACGGGCGGACCAAGAGACCCAGTACTTC	CASSKRADQETQYF
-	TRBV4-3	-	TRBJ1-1	TGCGCCAGCAGCCAAGACGGTCGGTTTCACACTGAAGCTTTCTTT	CASSQDGRFHTEAFF